This paragraph covers one T cell receptor beta chain sequence. Its antigen remains undetermined. No per-base quality is available; no much larger clone lies one base away. Synthetic TCR analog templates were spiked into each PCR so that absolute template abundance could be estimated from read counts. The immunoSEQ assay was used to amplify TCRbeta CDR3 regions from genomic DNA with bias-controlled V and J gene primers. Sequencing of rearranged TCRbeta segments was done at approximately 20X coverage. For the original study's pipeline: Clustering was used to correct sequencing errors, and CDR3s were annotated against IMGT so that V, D and J genes could be assigned. Downstream analyses used only productive TCRbeta rearrangements, leaving out any out-of-frame or stop-codon sequences. Clonality was computed as one minus Shannon entropy normalized by the log of the number of unique productive sequences. Clones differing between time points or between blood and tumor were identified by Fisher's exact test with Benjamini-Hochberg correction at adjusted p below 0.01. TCRdb re-hosts the immuneACCESS table, in-frame sequences only. Its copies lack some clones; in the studies checked, an unresolved V gene accounts for under half of them, and the cause for the rest is not known. V, J and clone size are those of that table, while D and trimming were read from the DNA. In all, the sample holds roughly 67,000 clones, and more than 75% of those were seen once. Approximately 15% of the sample is taken by the ten largest.

In light of the paper, this sample's time point label describes: pretreatment peripheral blood. The cohort comprised fewer than 35 patients with locally advanced or metastatic urothelial carcinoma treated at Memorial Sloan Kettering on a trial protocol. Peripheral blood mononuclear cells were collected pretreatment and during treatment, at between 1 and 8 total time points per patient. The Qiagen DNeasy Blood extraction kit was used to purify genomic DNA from total PBMCs and tumor samples. Collected pretreatment and during treatment, PBMCs were isolated and stored as previously described. The sample belongs to a study of PD-L1 blockade in urothelial cancer (dated by TCRdb to the late 2010s). For the wider study: All patients started therapy around 2014 and received atezolizumab 1,200 mg intravenously every 3 weeks. About 85% of the 29 patients were males with bladder-origin urothelial cancer, and about two thirds of the roughly 30 reported a prior smoking history. Patients had an ECOG performance status of 0 or 1 and had received between 0 and 3 prior chemotherapy regimens. Blood samples were analyzed at 3 weeks after treatment start (second dose) and at 6 weeks after treatment start. Blood samples gave median yields of approximately 130,000 T cells and 82,636 unique TCRs, along with a median clonality of approximately 0.08. An exploratory multi-omic analysis was conducted of the somatic, immune and clinical correlates of response to PD-L1 blockade with atezolizumab in urothelial cancer. TCR sequencing covered pretreatment tumor samples and matched, serially collected peripheral blood taken before and after atezolizumab treatment. Durable clinical benefit was defined as progression-free survival longer than 6 months, and TCR features were also tested against progression-free and overall survival. In the same patients who had TCR sequencing, pretreatment tumors also underwent whole exome sequencing and RNA sequencing. Under 10 patients reached durable clinical benefit, while fewer than 25 patients did not. Some 30 patients had pretreatment blood TCR-seq, roughly 25 had at least one posttreatment blood collection, and roughly 25 had tumor TCR-seq.

Points the paper makes about the study in general: A pretreatment peripheral blood TCR clonality below the median was linked to improved progression-free and overall survival. Because the sample size was small (n ≈ 30) and many exploratory analyses were performed, the results are intended to be hypothesis-generating. At 3 weeks after the start of treatment, tumor-associated TCR clones in peripheral blood had expanded more in patients with durable benefit (n ≈ 24, p = 0.022).

This specimen consisted of PBMCs, obtained around atezolizumab (anti-PD-L1) treatment. The TCR was taken from a man aged 60 to 69 with urothelial cancer.

The nucleotide sequence reads as follows: TGTGCCAGCAGCTTAGGGGGGGGAAATACGCAGTATTTT. This yields the protein CASSLGGGNTQYF. The rearranged segments are TRBV11-3 and TRBJ2-3, and 7 junction bases match TRBD2. From its cysteine to its phenylalanine, the CDR3 spans 13 amino acids. Solely the CDR3 DNA is kept, with 39 bases framed from the first base. Germline trimming amounts to 1 base on V and 7 bases on J, with 2 as the count of junction bases outside the gene matches. The CDR1 and CDR2 encoded by the germline V gene are SGHNT and YENEEA.